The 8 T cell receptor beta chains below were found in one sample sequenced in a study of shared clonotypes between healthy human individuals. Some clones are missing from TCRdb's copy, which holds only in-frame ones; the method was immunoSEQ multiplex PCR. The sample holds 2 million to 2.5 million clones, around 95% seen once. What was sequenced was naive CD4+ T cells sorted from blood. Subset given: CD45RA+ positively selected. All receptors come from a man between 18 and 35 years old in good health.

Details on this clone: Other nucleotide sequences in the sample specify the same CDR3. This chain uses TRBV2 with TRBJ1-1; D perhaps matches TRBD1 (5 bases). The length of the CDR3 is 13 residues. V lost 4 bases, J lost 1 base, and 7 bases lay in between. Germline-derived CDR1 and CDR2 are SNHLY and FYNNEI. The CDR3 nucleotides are TGTGCCAGCAGTGGACAGCGGAACACTGAAGCTTTCTTT. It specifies CASSGQRNTEAFF.

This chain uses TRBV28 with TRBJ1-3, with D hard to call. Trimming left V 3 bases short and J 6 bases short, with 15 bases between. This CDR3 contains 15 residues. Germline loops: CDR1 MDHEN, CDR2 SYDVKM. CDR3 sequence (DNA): TGTGCCAGCAGTTTTGAGAGGGTGGGAAAAAACACCATATATTTT. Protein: CASSFERVGKNTIYF.

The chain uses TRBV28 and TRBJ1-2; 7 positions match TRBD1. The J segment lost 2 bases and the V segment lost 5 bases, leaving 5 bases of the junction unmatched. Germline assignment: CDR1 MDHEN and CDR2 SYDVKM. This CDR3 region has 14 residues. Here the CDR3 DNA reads TGTGCCAGCAGTCGACGGACAGGCAACTATGGCTACACCTTC. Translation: CASSRRTGNYGYTF.

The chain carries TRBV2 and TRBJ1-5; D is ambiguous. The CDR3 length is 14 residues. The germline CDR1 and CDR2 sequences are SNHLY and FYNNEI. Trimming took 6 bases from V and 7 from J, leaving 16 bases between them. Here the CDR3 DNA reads TGTGCCAGCAGCGACGGGGTCTCGAGGCAGCCCCAGCATTTT. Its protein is CASSDGVSRQPQHF.

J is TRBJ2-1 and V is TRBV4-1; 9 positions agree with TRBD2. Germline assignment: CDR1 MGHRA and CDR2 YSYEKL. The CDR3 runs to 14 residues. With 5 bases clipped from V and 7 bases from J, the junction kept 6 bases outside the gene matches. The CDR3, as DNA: TGCGCCAGCAGCACCAGGACTAGCGTGAATGAGCAGTTCTTC. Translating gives CASSTRTSVNEQFF.

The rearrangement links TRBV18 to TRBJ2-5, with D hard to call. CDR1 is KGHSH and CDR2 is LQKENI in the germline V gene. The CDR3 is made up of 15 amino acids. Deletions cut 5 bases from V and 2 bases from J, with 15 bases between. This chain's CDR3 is CASSVGTRDQETQYF. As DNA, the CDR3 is TGTGCCAGCTCAGTGGGTACCCGAGATCAAGAGACCCAGTACTTC.

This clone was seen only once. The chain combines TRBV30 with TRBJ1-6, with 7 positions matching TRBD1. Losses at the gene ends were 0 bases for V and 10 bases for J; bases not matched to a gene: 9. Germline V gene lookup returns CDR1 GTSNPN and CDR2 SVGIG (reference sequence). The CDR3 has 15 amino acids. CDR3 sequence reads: CAWSVQGGFGSPLHF. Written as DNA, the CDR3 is TGTGCCTGGAGTGTCCAGGGGGGTTTTGGGTCACCCCTCCACTTT.

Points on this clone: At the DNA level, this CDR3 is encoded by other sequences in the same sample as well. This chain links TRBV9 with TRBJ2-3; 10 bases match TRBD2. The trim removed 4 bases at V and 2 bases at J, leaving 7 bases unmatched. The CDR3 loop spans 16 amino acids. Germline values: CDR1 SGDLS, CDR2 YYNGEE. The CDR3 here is CASSPRTSGNTDTQYF. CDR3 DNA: TGTGCCAGCAGCCCCCGGACTAGCGGAAACACAGATACGCAGTATTTT.